Presented here are 24 T cell receptor beta chains from one specimen sequenced in a study of metastatic and nonmetastatic thyroid tumors. Until they underwent thyroid surgery, no patient had received any treatment. TCRdb re-analyzed the PCR reads using MiXCR. The sample yields about 19,000 clones, 15% to 20% seen once. The specimen was blood. Source of these receptors: a male donor with papillary thyroid cancer or a benign thyroid nodule (not recorded which). Some clones in this sample may be carry-over from other donors' samples.

This clone was picked up many times. The V call is TRBV3-1, the J call TRBJ2-6; D remains ambiguous. Trimming removed 2 bases from V and 1 base from J, with 9 bases in between. From germline, CDR1 is LGHDT and CDR2 YNNKEL (reference sequence). The CDR3 spans 16 residues. CDR3 sequence reads: CASSQRTDSGANVLTF. The CDR3 DNA follows: TGTGCCAGCAGCCAAAGAACAGATTCTGGGGCCAACGTCCTGACTTTC.

This clone has at least ten counts. V usage is TRBV27 and J usage is TRBJ2-7, with 9 bases identical to TRBD1. V dropped 6 bases and J dropped 0; count of bases not matched to a gene: 12. Germline values: CDR1 MNHEY, CDR2 SMNVEV (reference sequence). The CDR3 is made up of 17 amino acids. The CDR3 region has the DNA TGTGCCAGCAGATATAGGACCGGGACAGGGATCTCCTACGAGCAGTACTTC. This sequence encodes CASRYRTGTGISYEQYF.

This clone is labeled medium-sized. The gene calls are TRBV11-2 and TRBJ1-2; 7 bases are shared with TRBD1. With 1 base clipped from V and 4 bases from J, the junction kept 9 bases outside the gene matches. Per germline, CDR1 SGHAT and CDR2 FQNNGV. This CDR3 has 16 amino acids. Here the CDR3 DNA reads TGTGCCAGCAGCTTAGGCAATACAGGGGCCCTCTATGGCTACACCTTC. Its protein is CASSLGNTGALYGYTF.

This chain uses TRBV18 with TRBJ2-7; 8 bases align to TRBD1. Trimming took 4 bases from V and 2 from J; bases not matched to a gene: 13. CDR3 length: 17 residues. Germline CDR1 reads KGHSH; CDR2 reads LQKENI. The CDR3 loop is CASSHSNQTQGAYEQYF. CDR3 DNA sequence: TGTGCCAGCTCACACTCAAACCAAACACAGGGGGCCTACGAGCAGTACTTC.

This clone was counted ten times or more. The chain employs TRBV6-1 and TRBJ2-7, with D possibly being TRBD2 (6 bases). Germline loops: CDR1 MNHNS, CDR2 SASEGT. This CDR3 comprises 13 residues. The germline V and J ends were trimmed by 7 bases and 3 bases, with 13 bases remaining between them. As DNA, the CDR3 is TGTGCCAGCATCATAGGCGGGGACTACGAGCAGTACTTC. Amino acids: CASIIGGDYEQYF.

This clone was recorded at least ten times. This rearrangement joins TRBV28 to TRBJ1-1; 11 positions match TRBD1. The V segment lost 5 bases and the J segment 6 bases; nucleotides outside the gene matches: 5. Germline V gene sequence: CDR1 MDHEN, CDR2 SYDVKM. This CDR3 contains 14 residues. CDR3 coding DNA: TGTGCCAGCAGTCCCGGACAGGGGGCCTCTGAAGCTTTCTTT. This encodes CASSPGQGASEAFF. The variable domain in full, with the rest retrieved from reference TRBV28 and TRBJ1-1, is DVKVTQSSRYLVKRTGEKVFLECVQDMDHENMFWYRQDPGLGLRLIYFSYDVKMKEKGDIPEGYSVSREKKERFSLILESASTNQTSMYLCASSPGQGASEAFFGQGTRLTVV.

This clone was detected ten times or more. The rearrangement joins TRBV5-4 to TRBJ2-3; 7 bases line up with TRBD2. The CDR3 runs 14 residues. V gave up 10 bases and J gave up 4 bases; unmatched junction bases: 12. Germline CDR1 is SGHNT and CDR2 is YYREEE (reference sequence). The CDR3 nucleotides read TGTGCCGCTAGGGCGGGAGTAAGGGCAGATACGCAGTATTTT. It codes for CAARAGVRADTQYF.

This clone was seen ten or more times. This sequence joins TRBV6-1 and TRBJ2-7; D ambiguous. The length of the CDR3 is 13 residues. Germline values: CDR1 MNHNS, CDR2 SASEGT. V was trimmed by 7 bases and J by 3 bases, leaving 13 bases between them. This chain's CDR3 is CASTLTHNYEQYF. The CDR3 DNA reads TGTGCCAGCACCCTTACACATAACTACGAGCAGTACTTC.

In its sample, this clone is medium-sized. The chain is built from TRBV6-1 and TRBJ2-4; tentatively, D is TRBD1 (6 bases). V shed 6 bases and J shed 5 bases, with 8 bases lying between them. The germline V gene encodes CDR1 MNHNS and CDR2 SASEGT. The CDR3 contains 12 residues. The CDR3 protein is CASRAGENIQYF. Here the CDR3 DNA reads TGTGCCAGCAGGGCAGGGGAAAACATTCAGTACTTC.

This clone was seen repeatedly, ten times or more. The gene calls are TRBV3-1 and TRBJ2-7; D may be TRBD2 (6 bases). V was trimmed by 2 bases and J by 9 bases, leaving 14 bases between them. The V gene's germline CDR1 is LGHDT and CDR2 YNNKEL (reference sequence). This CDR3 region has 13 residues. CDR3 loop: CASSQTRGDVQYF. The CDR3 DNA reads as TGTGCCAGCAGCCAAACCCGCGGGGATGTGCAGTACTTC.

The gene calls are TRBV30 and TRBJ2-7; D is perhaps TRBD1 or TRBD2 (5 bases each). The germline gives CDR1 GTSNPN, CDR2 SVGIG (reference sequence). The V gene lost 0 bases and the J gene lost 3 bases, with 9 bases spanning the gap. The CDR3 has 13 amino acids. CDR3 in DNA: TGTGCCTGGAGTGTAGGGGACGTCTACGAGCAGTACTTC. Its protein product is CAWSVGDVYEQYF. Filled out from reference TRBV30 and TRBJ2-7, the complete variable domain reads SQTIHQWPATLVQPVGSPLSLECTVEGTSNPNLYWYRQAAGRGLQLLFYSVGIGQISSEVPQNLSASRPQDRQFILSSKKLLLSDSGFYLCAWSVGDVYEQYFGPGTRLTVT.

This clone was counted at least ten times. The chain is built from TRBV5-1 and TRBJ1-1; D may be TRBD1 (6 bases). CDR3 size: 15 residues. Trimming removed 4 bases at V and 1 base at J, with 14 bases between. CDR1 SGHRS and CDR2 YFSETQ come from the germline V gene. CDR3 residues: CASSPRQEGNTEAFF. The DNA of the CDR3 is TGCGCCAGCAGCCCGAGACAGGAGGGGAACACTGAAGCTTTCTTT.

The sample holds many counts of this clone. A single base separates this from a much larger clone, so it may be a read error. The chain recombines TRBV7-3 with TRBJ2-6; D could derive from TRBD1 or TRBD2 (5 bases each). Germline V lookup: CDR1 SGHTA, CDR2 FQGTGA. This CDR3 region has 16 residues. The CDR3 bases are TGTGCCAGCAGCTTAATGGCCGCCCGAGGGGCCAACATCCTGACTTTC. Protein sequence: CASSLMAARGANILTF. The full variable domain, its missing parts supplied by reference TRBV7-3 and TRBJ2-6, is GAGVSQTPSNKVTEKGKYVELRCDPISGHTALYWYRQSLGQGPEFLIYFQGTGAADDSGLPNDRFFAVRPEGSVSTLKIQRTERGDSAVYLCASSLMAARGANILTFGAGSRLTVL.

This clone occurred a few times. V gene TRBV28 combines with J gene TRBJ1-2, with TRBD1 identical over 9 bases. The germline CDR1 and CDR2 sequences are MDHEN and SYDVKM. The CDR3 runs to 13 residues. After removal of 3 bases from V and 8 bases from J, the junction contained 4 bases not matched to a gene. This CDR3 reads CASSLDRGNGYTF. DNA of the CDR3: TGTGCCAGCAGTTTGGACAGGGGTAACGGCTACACCTTC.

This clone was counted at least ten times. The rearrangement links TRBV30 to TRBJ2-3; 7 bases are shared with TRBD2. The CDR3 covers 13 residues. The V gene's germline CDR1 is GTSNPN and CDR2 SVGIG (reference sequence). Trimming removed 4 bases from V and 0 bases from J; junction bases left unmatched: 1. The CDR3 reads CAWTSGSTDTQYF. CDR3 in DNA: TGTGCCTGGACTAGCGGTAGCACAGATACGCAGTATTTT.

The sample holds many counts of this clone. The chain uses TRBV20-1 and TRBJ2-1, with D tentatively TRBD1 (6 bases). From germline, CDR1 is DFQATT and CDR2 SNEGSKA (reference sequence). V was pared by 3 bases and J by 3 bases, with 21 bases between. The CDR3 spans 17 residues. CDR3 DNA: TGCAGTGCTAGCGCCAGGGGACACAGATCGGACTACAATGAGCAGTTCTTC. Its translation is CSASARGHRSDYNEQFF.

This clone was seen at least ten times. This chain uses TRBV6-1 with TRBJ2-2, with 9 nucleotides matching TRBD2. V was pared by 5 bases and J by 6 bases, with 13 bases of the junction left unmatched. The CDR3 runs to 17 residues. CDR1 is MNHNS, CDR2 SASEGT, per germline. This CDR3 is CASSSPSSGSESGELFF. Here the CDR3 DNA reads TGTGCCAGCAGTTCCCCCAGTAGCGGGAGTGAGTCCGGGGAGCTGTTTTTT.

This clone was observed many times. The rearrangement links TRBV28 to TRBJ1-1; D may be TRBD1 (6 bases). Per the germline V gene, CDR1 is MDHEN and CDR2 is SYDVKM. The CDR3 contains 15 residues. V was cut by 3 bases and J by 3 bases, with 14 bases left in between. CDR3 nucleotide sequence: TGTGCCAGCAGTTTGGGTCAGGGGAAGGACACTGAAGCTTTCTTT. Its protein product is CASSLGQGKDTEAFF.

This clone was counted at least ten times. This chain uses TRBV20-1 with TRBJ2-3; 11 bases agree with TRBD2. CDR3 length: 18 residues. J lost 3 bases, V lost 0 bases, and 11 bases had no gene match. The germline V gene encodes CDR1 DFQATT and CDR2 SNEGSKA (reference sequence). The CDR3 protein is CSARDSGTSGSFTDTQYF. The DNA of the CDR3 is TGCAGTGCTAGAGATTCCGGAACTAGCGGGAGCTTTACAGATACGCAGTATTTT.

The chain recombines TRBV20-1 with TRBJ2-5, with TRBD2 identical over 9 bases. CDR3 length: 14 residues. The germline CDR1 and CDR2 sequences are DFQATT and SNEGSKA (reference sequence). After removal of 2 bases from V and 5 bases from J, the junction contained 6 bases not matched to a gene. The CDR3 here is CSARWPTSGETQYF. The CDR3 DNA is TGCAGTGCTAGATGGCCAACTAGCGGGGAGACCCAGTACTTC.

This clone counts as medium-sized. J is TRBJ2-1 and V is TRBV4-2; D is tentatively TRBD1 or TRBD2 (5 bases each). With 3 bases removed from V and 5 bases from J, the gap between germline ends came to 14 bases. CDR1 LGHNA and CDR2 YNFKEQ come from the germline V gene. The CDR3 spans 15 residues. CDR3 region: CASSQRGARDNEQFF. In DNA, the CDR3 is TGTGCCAGCAGCCAGAGAGGGGCGCGGGACAATGAGCAGTTCTTC.

This clone has ten or more counts. Being one base from a much bigger clone, this may be a read error. The chain couples TRBV4-3 to TRBJ1-1, with 7 bases fitting TRBD1. The CDR3 is 16 amino acids. Per the germline V gene, CDR1 is LGHNA and CDR2 is YSLEER. CDR3 region: CASGQDIGQVKAGAFF. CDR3 nucleotides: TGCGCCAGCGGCCAAGATATAGGACAGGTCAAGGCGGGAGCTTTCTTT.

This clone was seen ten or more times. This chain links TRBV28 with TRBJ2-2; the match to TRBD2 covers 9 bases. The trim removed 5 bases at V and 6 bases at J, leaving 4 bases unmatched. This CDR3 region has 14 residues. The germline gives CDR1 MDHEN, CDR2 SYDVKM. DNA for the CDR3: TGTGCCAGCAGTCGGACTAGCGCGGCCGGGGAGCTGTTTTTT. Amino acids: CASSRTSAAGELFF.

This clone was found many times. V is TRBV15 and J is TRBJ1-5; D unresolved. V lost 0 bases, J lost 6 bases, and 9 bases lay in between. CDR1 LNHNV and CDR2 YYDKDF come from the germline V gene (reference sequence). This CDR3 comprises 14 residues. CDR3 nucleotide sequence: TGTGCCACCAGCAGAGATGCAGAGGGTCAGCCCCAGCATTTT. Translating it yields CATSRDAEGQPQHF.